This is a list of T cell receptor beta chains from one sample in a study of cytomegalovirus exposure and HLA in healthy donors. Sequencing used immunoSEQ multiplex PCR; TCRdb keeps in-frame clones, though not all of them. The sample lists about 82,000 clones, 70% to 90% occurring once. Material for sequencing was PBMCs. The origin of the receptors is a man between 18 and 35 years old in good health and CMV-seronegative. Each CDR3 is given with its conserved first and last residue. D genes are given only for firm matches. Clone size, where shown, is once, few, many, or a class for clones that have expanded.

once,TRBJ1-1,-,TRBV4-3,CASSQDWGVGGEAFF,TGCGCCAGCAGCCAAGATTGGGGTGTCGGGGGTGAAGCTTTCTTT
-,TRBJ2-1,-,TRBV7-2,CASSTYLQSEQFF,TGTGCCAGCAGCACTTATCTACAGAGTGAGCAGTTCTTC
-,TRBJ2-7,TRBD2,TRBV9,CASSSPSTGGSYEQYF,TGTGCCAGCAGCTCCCCAAGTACGGGGGGATCCTACGAGCAGTACTTC
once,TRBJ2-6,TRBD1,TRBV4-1,CASSLLGQGLVSGANVLTF,TGCGCCAGCAGCCTCCTTGGACAGGGTTTAGTATCTGGGGCCAACGTCCTGACTTTC
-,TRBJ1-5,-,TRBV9,CASSAQGGRNQPQHF,TGTGCCAGCAGCGCACAGGGAGGGCGGAATCAGCCCCAGCATTTT
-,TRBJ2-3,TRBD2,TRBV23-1,CASSLGRVSSGRRGRDTQYF,TGCGCCAGCAGTCTGGGCAGGGTTAGCAGCGGGAGACGGGGGCGAGATACGCAGTATTTT
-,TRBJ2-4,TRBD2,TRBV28,CASGSSGGNKNIQYF,TGTGCCAGCGGATCTAGCGGAGGAAACAAAAACATTCAGTACTTC
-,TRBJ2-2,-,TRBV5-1,CASSLFPGTGELFF,TGCGCCAGCAGCTTGTTTCCAGGGACCGGGGAGCTGTTTTTT
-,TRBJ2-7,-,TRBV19,CASRKGRDYEQYF,TGTGCCAGTAGGAAGGGCAGGGACTACGAGCAGTACTTC
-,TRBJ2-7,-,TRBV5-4,CASKEGHSGYEQYF,TGTGCCAGCAAGGAAGGACATTCCGGTTACGAGCAGTACTTC
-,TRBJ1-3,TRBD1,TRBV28,CASSPHRRTGSGNTIYF,TGTGCCAGCAGCCCACACCGACGGACAGGGTCTGGAAACACCATATATTTT
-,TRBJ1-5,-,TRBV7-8,CASSQNQGPSQPQHF,TGTGCCAGCAGCCAGAATCAGGGGCCCTCCCAGCCCCAGCATTTT
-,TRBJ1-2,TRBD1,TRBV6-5,CASSFGQGFYGYTF,TGTGCCAGCAGTTTTGGACAGGGCTTCTATGGCTACACCTTC
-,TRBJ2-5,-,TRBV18,CASSPRGMETQYF,TGTGCCAGCTCACCTCGGGGGATGGAGACCCAGTACTTC
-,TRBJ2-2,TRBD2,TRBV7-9,CASSLGGRAHTGELFF,TGTGCCAGCAGCTTAGGCGGGAGGGCGCACACCGGGGAGCTGTTTTTT
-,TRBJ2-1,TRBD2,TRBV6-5,CASRVLAGGLDEQFF,TGTGCCAGCAGAGTCCTAGCGGGAGGGTTGGATGAGCAGTTCTTC
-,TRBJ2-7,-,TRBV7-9,CSSSPLRETSSEQYF,TGTTCCAGCAGCCCCCTCCGGGAAACTAGCAGCGAGCAGTACTTC
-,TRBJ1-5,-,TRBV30,CAWSVGRGDQPQHF,TGTGCCTGGAGTGTGGGCCGGGGGGATCAGCCCCAGCATTTT
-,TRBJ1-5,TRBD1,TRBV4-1,CASSRIGQGDISNQPQHF,TGCGCCAGCAGCCGGATTGGACAGGGGGACATTAGCAATCAGCCCCAGCATTTT
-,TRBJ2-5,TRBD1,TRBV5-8,CASSSGQGVRGETQYF,TGTGCCAGCAGCTCTGGACAGGGGGTGCGGGGAGAGACCCAGTACTTC
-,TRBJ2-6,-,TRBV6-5,CASSYTQGSGANVLTF,TGTGCCAGCAGTTACACACAGGGTTCTGGGGCCAACGTCCTGACTTTC
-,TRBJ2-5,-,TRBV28,CASGGTWQETQYF,TGTGCCAGCGGCGGGACTTGGCAAGAGACCCAGTACTTC
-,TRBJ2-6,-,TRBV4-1,CASSQTRTTSGANVLTF,TGCGCCAGCAGCCAAACCAGGACTACCTCTGGGGCCAACGTCCTGACTTTC
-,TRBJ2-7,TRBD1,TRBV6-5,CASSSPGQGRHEQYF,TGTGCCAGCAGTTCTCCGGGACAGGGGCGCCACGAGCAGTACTTC
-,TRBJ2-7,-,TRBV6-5,CASSPLGEQYF,TGTGCCAGCAGCCCTCTCGGGGAGCAGTACTTC
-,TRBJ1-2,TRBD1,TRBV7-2,CASSLTIGTGFGYGYTF,TGTGCCAGCAGCTTAACAATCGGGACAGGGTTTGGTTATGGCTACACCTTC
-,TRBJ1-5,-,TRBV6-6,CASSSGWSNQPQHF,TGTGCCAGCAGTTCAGGGTGGAGCAATCAGCCCCAGCATTTT
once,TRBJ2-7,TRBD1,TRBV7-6,CASSLSVTGILEQYF,TGTGCCAGCAGCTTATCGGTGACAGGGATTCTCGAGCAGTACTTC
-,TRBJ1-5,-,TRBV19,CASSIDRAGHQPQHF,TGTGCCAGTAGTATAGATCGGGCGGGCCATCAGCCCCAGCATTTT
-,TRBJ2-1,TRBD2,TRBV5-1,CASKAGDVGGGSYNEQFF,TGCGCCAGCAAAGCGGGAGACGTGGGGGGGGGCTCCTACAATGAGCAGTTCTTC
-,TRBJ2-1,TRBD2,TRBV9,CASTRGGRADEQFF,TGTGCCAGCACGCGGGGCGGGAGGGCCGATGAGCAGTTCTTC
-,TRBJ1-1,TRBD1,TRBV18,CASSRGPAGTGVHTEAFF,TGTGCCAGCTCACGGGGGCCCGCCGGGACAGGGGTTCACACTGAAGCTTTCTTT